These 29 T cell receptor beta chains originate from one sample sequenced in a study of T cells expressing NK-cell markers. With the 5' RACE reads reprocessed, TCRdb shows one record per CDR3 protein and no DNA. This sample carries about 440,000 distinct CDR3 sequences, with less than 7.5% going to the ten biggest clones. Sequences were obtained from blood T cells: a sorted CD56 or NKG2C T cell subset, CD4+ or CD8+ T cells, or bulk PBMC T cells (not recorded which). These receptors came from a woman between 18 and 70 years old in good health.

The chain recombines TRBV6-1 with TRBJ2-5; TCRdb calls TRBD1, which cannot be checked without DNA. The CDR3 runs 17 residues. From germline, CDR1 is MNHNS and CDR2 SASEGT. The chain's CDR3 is CASSEFGGQGAVETQYF.

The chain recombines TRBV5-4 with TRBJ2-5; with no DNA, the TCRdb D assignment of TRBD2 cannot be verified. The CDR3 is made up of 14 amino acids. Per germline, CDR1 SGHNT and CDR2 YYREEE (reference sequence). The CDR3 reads CASSLKGLKETQYF. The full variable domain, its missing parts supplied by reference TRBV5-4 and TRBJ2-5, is ETGVTQSPTHLIKTRGQQVTLRCSSQSGHNTVSWYQQALGQGPQFIFQYYREEENGRGNFPPRFSGLQFPNYSSELNVNALELDDSALYLCASSLKGLKETQYFGPGTRLLVL.

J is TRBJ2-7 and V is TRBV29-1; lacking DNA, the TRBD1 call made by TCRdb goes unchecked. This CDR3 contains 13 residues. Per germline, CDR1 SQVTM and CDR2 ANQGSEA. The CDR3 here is CSVAYRVGYEQYF.

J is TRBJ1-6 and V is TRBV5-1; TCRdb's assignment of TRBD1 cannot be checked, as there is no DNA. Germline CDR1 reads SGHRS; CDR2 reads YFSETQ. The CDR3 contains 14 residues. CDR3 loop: CASSLEGGNSPLHF.

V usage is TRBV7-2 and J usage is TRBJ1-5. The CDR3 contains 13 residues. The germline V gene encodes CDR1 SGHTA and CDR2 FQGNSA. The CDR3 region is CASSLEGYQPQHF.

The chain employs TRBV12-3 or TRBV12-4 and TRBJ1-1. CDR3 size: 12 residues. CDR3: CASSRGQGEAFF.

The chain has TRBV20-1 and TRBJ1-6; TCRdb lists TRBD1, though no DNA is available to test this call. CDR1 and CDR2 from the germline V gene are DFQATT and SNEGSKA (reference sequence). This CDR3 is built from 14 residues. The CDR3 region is CSARWDRDNSPLHF.

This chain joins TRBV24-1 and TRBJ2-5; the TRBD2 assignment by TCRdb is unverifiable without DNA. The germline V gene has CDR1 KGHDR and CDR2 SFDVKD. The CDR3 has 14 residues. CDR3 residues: CATSDLRAEETQYF.

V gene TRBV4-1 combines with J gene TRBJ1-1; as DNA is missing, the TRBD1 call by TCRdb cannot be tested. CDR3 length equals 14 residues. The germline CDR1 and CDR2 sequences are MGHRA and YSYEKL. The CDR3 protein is CASSQLRAGTEAFF.

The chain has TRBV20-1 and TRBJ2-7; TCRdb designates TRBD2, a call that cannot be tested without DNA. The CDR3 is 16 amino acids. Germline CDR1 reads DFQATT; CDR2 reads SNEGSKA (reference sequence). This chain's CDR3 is CSAGGTSGLNSYEQYF.

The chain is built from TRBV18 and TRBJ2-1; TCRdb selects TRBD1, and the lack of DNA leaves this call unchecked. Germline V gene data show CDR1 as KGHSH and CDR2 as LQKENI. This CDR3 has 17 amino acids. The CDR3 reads CASSPSPGPTIGNEQFF.

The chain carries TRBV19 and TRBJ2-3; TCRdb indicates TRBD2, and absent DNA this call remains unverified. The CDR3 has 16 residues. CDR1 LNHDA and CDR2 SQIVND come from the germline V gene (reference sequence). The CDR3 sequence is CASSSTTSGATDTQYF.

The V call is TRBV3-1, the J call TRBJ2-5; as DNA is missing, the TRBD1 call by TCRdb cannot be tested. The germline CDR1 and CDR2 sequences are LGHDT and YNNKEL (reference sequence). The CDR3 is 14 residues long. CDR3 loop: CASSQEEGSRSQYF.

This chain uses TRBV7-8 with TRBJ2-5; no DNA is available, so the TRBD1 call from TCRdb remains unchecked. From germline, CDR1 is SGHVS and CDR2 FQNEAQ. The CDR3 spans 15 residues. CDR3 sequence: CASSTRRGAGETQYF.

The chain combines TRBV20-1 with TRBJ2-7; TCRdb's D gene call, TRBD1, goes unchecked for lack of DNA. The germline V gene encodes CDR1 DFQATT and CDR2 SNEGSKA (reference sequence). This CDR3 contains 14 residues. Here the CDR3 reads CSARRTDNSYEQYF.

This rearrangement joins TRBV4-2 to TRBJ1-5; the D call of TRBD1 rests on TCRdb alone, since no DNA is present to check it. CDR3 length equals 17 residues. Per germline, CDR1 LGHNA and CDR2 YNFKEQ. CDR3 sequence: CASSQVTGAQGNQPQHF.

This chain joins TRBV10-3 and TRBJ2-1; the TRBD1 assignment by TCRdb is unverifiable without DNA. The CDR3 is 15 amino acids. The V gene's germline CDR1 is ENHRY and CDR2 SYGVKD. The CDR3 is CAISVTGEGPNEQFF.

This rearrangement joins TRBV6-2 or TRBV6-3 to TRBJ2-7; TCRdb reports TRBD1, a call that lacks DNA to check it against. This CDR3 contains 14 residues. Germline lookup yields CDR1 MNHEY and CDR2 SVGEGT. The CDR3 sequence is CASSRDRDRYEQYF.

CDR3 protein: CASLVQRPLVNEQFF. V gene TRBV12-3 or TRBV12-4 combines with J gene TRBJ2-1. The CDR3 runs 15 residues.

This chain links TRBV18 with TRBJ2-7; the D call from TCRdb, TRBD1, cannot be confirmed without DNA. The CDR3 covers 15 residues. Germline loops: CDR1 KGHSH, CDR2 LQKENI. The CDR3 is CASSLGTDRSYEQYF. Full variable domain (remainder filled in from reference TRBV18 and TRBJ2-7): NAGVMQNPRHLVRRRGQEARLRCSPMKGHSHVYWYRQLPEEGLKFMVYLQKENIIDESGMPKERFSAEFPKEGPSILRIQQVVRGDSAAYFCASSLGTDRSYEQYFGPGTRLTVT.

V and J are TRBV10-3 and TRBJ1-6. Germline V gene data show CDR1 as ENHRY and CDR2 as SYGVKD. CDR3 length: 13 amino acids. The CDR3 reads CAISGRDNSPLHF.

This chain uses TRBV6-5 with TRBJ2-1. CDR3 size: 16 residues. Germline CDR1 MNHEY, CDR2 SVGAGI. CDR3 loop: CASSYSRGAPYNEQFF.

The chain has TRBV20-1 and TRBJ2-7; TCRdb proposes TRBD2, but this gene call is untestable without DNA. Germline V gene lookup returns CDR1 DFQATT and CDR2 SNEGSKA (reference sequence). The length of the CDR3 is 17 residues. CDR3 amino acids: CSARDLPMTSKIYEQYF.

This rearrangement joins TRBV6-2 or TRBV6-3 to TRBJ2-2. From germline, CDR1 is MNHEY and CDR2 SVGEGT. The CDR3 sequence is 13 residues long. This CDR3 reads CASSYFVTGELFF.

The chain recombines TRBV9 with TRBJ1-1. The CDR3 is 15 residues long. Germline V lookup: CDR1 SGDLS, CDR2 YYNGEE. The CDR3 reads CASSVGAAGVTEAFF.

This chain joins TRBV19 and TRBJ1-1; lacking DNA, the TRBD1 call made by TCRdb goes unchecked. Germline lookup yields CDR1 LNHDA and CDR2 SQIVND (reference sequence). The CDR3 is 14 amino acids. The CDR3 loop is CASSIVGGATEAFF.

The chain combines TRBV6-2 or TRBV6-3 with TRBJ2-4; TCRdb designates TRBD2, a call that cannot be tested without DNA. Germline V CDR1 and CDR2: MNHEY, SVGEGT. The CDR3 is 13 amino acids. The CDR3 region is CASSYDNPGPRNF.

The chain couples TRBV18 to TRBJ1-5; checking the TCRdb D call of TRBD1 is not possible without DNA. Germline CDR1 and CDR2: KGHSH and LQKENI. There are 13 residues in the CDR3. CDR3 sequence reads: CASSLQGTAPQHF.

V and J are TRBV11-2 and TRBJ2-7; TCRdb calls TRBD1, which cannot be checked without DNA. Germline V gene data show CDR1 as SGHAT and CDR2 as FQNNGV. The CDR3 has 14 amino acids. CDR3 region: CASSTSTGGNEQYF.